This record concerns one T cell receptor beta chain sequence. This record comes from a study of resident and recirculating memory T cells in vitiligo. Trimming pared 4 bases from V and 8 bases from J, leaving 9 bases between. The CDR3 runs 12 residues. Looked up from germline, CDR1 is SEHNR and CDR2 is FQNEAQ (reference sequence). Repertoires were generated with immunoSEQ multiplex PCR, while TCRdb's copy carries only in-frame clones and drops some. There are 40,000 to 50,000 clones in the sample; 80% to 95% occur only once, and 4.5% to 5% lies in the top ten. Sequenced sample: blood. V and J are TRBV7-9 and TRBJ2-1; D is unclear. This TCR came from a male donor with vitiligo. In nucleotides, the CDR3 is TGTGCCAGCAGCTGCCGTCGGGATGAGCAGTTCTTC. Its translation: CASSCRRDEQFF.